This T cell receptor beta chain was found in a study of cytomegalovirus exposure and HLA in healthy donors. Produced via immunoSEQ multiplex PCR; TCRdb's table is partial and in-frame only. The sample yields roughly 63,000 clones, about 90% seen once. CDR1 is SGHNT, CDR2 YYREEE, per germline (reference sequence). The V segment lost 2 bases and the J segment 10 bases; nucleotides outside the gene matches: 11. The CDR3 loop spans 16 amino acids. The donors were part of the roughly 120-subject validation cohort, which stood apart from the approximately 670-subject first cohort. This TCR came from a young woman in good health and CMV-seronegative. The chain uses TRBV5-4 and TRBJ2-1; 11 nucleotides line up with TRBD1. Material: PBMCs. In nucleotides, the CDR3 is TGTGCCAGCAGCTTCTCACCGGGACAGGGGGTGGGCGAGCAGTTCTTC. This codes for CASSFSPGQGVGEQFF. Full variable domain (missing parts from reference TRBV5-4 and TRBJ2-1): ETGVTQSPTHLIKTRGQQVTLRCSSQSGHNTVSWYQQALGQGPQFIFQYYREEENGRGNFPPRFSGLQFPNYSSELNVNALELDDSALYLCASSFSPGQGVGEQFFGPGTRLTVL.